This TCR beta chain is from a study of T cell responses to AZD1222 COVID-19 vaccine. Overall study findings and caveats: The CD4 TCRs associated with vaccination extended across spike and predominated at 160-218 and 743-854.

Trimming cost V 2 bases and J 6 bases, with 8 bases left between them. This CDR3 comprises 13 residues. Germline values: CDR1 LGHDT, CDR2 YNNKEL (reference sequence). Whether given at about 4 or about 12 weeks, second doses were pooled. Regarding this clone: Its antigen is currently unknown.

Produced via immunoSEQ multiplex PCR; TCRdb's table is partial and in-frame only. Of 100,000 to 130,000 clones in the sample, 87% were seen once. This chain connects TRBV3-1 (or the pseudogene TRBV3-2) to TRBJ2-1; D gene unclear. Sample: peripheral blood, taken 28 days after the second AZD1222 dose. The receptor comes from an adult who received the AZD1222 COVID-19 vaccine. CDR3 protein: CASSQFSGNEQFF. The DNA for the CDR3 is TGTGCCAGCAGCCAATTCTCCGGCAATGAGCAGTTCTTC.